The entry below gives a single TCR beta chain sequence along with its context. No antigen is known for it. The sample is drawn from a study of shared clonotypes between healthy human individuals. General study points: Blood was the sole source, and tissue repertoires probably differ.

Across several immunoSEQ plates, the genomic DNA of each subset was split evenly. The data were produced by immunoSEQ multiplex PCR, yet TCRdb's version contains in-frame clones alone and is incomplete. The sample has about 500,000 clones, approximately 71% seen once. Recent acute infections and vaccinations were absent in the healthy HIV-negative adult donors. V shed 6 bases and J shed 3 bases, with 9 bases lying between them. There are 13 residues in the CDR3. Germline V gene sequence: CDR1 MNHEY, CDR2 SMNVEV (reference sequence). The material sequenced was PBMCs. The chain employs TRBV27 and TRBJ1-5; D ambiguous. This receptor was identified in a woman aged 40 to 50 in good health. Some clones in this sample may be carry-over from other donors' samples. CDR3 loop: CASSPMYNQPQHF. The CDR3 DNA follows: TGTGCCAGCAGCCCTATGTACAATCAGCCCCAGCATTTT.